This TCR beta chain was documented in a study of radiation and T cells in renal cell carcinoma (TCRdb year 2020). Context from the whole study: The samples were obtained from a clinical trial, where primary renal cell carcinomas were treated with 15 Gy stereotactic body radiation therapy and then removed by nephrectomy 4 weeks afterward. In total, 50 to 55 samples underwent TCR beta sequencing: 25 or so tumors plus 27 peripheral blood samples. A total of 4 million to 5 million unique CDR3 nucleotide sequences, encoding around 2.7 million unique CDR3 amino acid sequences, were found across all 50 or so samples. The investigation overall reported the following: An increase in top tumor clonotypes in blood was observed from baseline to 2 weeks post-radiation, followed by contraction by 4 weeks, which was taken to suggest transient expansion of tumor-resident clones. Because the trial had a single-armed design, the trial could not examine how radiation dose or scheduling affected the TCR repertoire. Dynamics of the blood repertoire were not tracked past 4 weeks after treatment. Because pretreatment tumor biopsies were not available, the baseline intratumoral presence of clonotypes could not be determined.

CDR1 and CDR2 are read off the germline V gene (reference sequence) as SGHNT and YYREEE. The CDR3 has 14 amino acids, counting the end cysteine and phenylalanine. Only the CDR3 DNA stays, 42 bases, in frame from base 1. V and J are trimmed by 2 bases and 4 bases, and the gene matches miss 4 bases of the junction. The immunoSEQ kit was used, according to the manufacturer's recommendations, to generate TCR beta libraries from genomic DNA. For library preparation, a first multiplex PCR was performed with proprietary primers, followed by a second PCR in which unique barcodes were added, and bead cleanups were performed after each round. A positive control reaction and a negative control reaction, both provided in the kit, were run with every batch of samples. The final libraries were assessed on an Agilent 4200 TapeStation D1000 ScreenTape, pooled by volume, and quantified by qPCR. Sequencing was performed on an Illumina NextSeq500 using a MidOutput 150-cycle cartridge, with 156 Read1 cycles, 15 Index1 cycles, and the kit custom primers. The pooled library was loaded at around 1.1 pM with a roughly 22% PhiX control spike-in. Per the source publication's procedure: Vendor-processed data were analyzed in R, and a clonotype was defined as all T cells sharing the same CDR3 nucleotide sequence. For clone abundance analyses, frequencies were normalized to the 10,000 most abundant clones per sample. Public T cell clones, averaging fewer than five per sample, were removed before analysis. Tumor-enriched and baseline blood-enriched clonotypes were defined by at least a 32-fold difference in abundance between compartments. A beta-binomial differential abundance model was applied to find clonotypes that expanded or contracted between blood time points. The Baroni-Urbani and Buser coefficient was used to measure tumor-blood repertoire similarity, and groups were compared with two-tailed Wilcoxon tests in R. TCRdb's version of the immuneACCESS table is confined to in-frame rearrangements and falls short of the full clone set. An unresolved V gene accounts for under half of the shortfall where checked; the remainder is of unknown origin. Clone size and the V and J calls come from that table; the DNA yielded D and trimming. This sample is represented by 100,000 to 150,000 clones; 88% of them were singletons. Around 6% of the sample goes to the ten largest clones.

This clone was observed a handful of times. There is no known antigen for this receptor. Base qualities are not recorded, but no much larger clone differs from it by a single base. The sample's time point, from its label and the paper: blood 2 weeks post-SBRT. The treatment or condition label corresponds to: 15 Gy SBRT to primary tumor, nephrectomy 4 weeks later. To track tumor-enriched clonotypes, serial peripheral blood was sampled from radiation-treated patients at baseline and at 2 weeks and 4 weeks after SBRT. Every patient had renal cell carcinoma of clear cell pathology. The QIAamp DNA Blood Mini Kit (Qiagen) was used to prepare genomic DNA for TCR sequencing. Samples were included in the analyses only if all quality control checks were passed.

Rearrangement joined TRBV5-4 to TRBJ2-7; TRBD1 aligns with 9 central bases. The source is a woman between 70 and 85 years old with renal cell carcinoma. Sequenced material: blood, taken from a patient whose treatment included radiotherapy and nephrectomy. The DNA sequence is TGTGCCAGCAGCTTTACAGGGGGCAGTTACGAGCAGTACTTC. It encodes CASSFTGGSYEQYF.